A single sample is the source of the 22 T cell receptor beta chains below, sequenced in a study of blood T cell repertoires in COVID-19. Clones were read by immunoSEQ multiplex PCR, and TCRdb kept only the in-frame ones, dropping some. This table has about 250,000 clones, about 85% appearing once. The sample comprised peripheral blood. The origin of the receptors is a man aged 18 to 29 with active or convalescent COVID-19.

This clone is a singleton in its sample. This sequence joins TRBV20-1 and TRBJ1-5; D ambiguous. This CDR3 has 13 amino acids. Trimming stripped 3 bases from V and 3 bases from J, with 9 bases between. The V gene's germline CDR1 is DFQATT and CDR2 SNEGSKA (reference sequence). The CDR3 region has the DNA TGCAGTGCTAGTCAGGACTCCAATCAGCCCCAGCATTTT. It is translated as CSASQDSNQPQHF.

This rearrangement joins TRBV4-3 to TRBJ1-3; the D is unclear. The CDR3 covers 17 residues. CDR1 and CDR2 from the germline V gene are LGHNA and YSLEER. Trimming stripped 0 bases from V and 0 bases from J, with 12 bases between. CDR3 in amino acids: CASSQEIRVLSGNTIYF. DNA of the CDR3: TGCGCCAGCAGCCAAGAGATCCGGGTACTCTCTGGAAACACCATATATTTT.

The sample holds one count of this clone. The V call is TRBV7-6, the J call TRBJ2-7; D uncertain. V was clipped by 1 base and J by 0 bases, with 16 bases between them. Germline V gives CDR1 SGHVS, CDR2 FNYEAQ. This CDR3 contains 17 residues. CDR3 bases: TGTGCCAGCAGCTTAGTTGGCGGCAGTACGAGCTCCTACGAGCAGTACTTC. This translates into CASSLVGGSTSSYEQYF.

This chain connects TRBV6-2 or TRBV6-3 to TRBJ1-1; D is uncertain. V was shortened by 5 bases and J by 1 base, with 8 bases between the two germline ends. The germline CDR1 and CDR2 sequences are MNHEY and SVGEGT. The CDR3 consists of 13 residues. CDR3 region: CASSGSGNTEAFF. DNA of the CDR3: TGTGCCAGCAGTGGCTCAGGGAACACTGAAGCTTTCTTT.

The gene calls are TRBV27 and TRBJ1-5; 8 bases fit TRBD1. Trimming cost V 5 bases and J 5 bases; bases outside gene matches: 5. The CDR3 extends over 14 amino acids. Germline lookup yields CDR1 MNHEY and CDR2 SMNVEV (reference sequence). The DNA for the CDR3 is TGTGCCAGCAGTCCCGGGACAGGATATCAGCCCCAGCATTTT. This translates into CASSPGTGYQPQHF.

V and J are TRBV5-6 and TRBJ1-5, with 10 bases aligning to TRBD1. The CDR3 totals 12 residues. V dropped 0 bases and J dropped 15; count of bases not matched to a gene: 3. The germline gives CDR1 SGHDT, CDR2 YYEEEE. CDR3 region: CASSLGQGARHF. CDR3 DNA: TGTGCCAGCAGCTTGGGACAGGGGGCGAGGCATTTT.

The chain carries TRBV9 and TRBJ2-3, with 8 bases matching TRBD2. The CDR3 is made up of 16 amino acids. Trimming took 2 bases from V and 1 from J; bases not matched to a gene: 6. Germline CDR1 and CDR2: SGDLS and YYNGEE. CDR3 region: CASSVSGSLGTDTQYF. The CDR3 nucleotides are TGTGCCAGCAGCGTCAGCGGGAGCCTCGGCACAGATACGCAGTATTTT.

The rearrangement links TRBV7-9 to TRBJ1-2, with 8 bases fitting TRBD1. The germline V gene encodes CDR1 SEHNR and CDR2 FQNEAQ (reference sequence). The junction had 8 bases not matched to a gene; V was cut back by 5 bases and J by 6 bases. The CDR3 has 14 amino acids. This CDR3 reads CASSPRQGTHGYTF. The CDR3 DNA follows: TGTGCCAGCAGCCCGAGACAGGGGACCCATGGCTACACCTTC.

This clone was recorded only once. J is TRBJ1-1 and V is TRBV5-1; D uncertain. The CDR3 length is 13 residues. V was shortened by 0 bases and J by 8 bases, with 11 bases between the two germline ends. Per the germline V gene, CDR1 is SGHRS and CDR2 is YFSETQ. This CDR3 reads CASSLGGTEEAFF. CDR3 nucleotides: TGCGCCAGCAGCTTGGGAGGCACTGAAGAAGCTTTCTTT.

The genes are TRBV9 and TRBJ1-1; D call uncertain. CDR3 length equals 15 residues. Between the trimmed V and J ends, which lost 4 bases and 2 bases, there was a span of 15 bases. In germline, CDR1 is SGDLS, CDR2 YYNGEE. The CDR3 reads CASSSEAQINTEAFF. CDR3 nucleotides: TGTGCCAGCAGCTCGGAGGCACAGATTAACACTGAAGCTTTCTTT.

The chain employs TRBV7-9 and TRBJ2-1; 9 nucleotides align to TRBD2. The CDR3 sequence is 17 residues long. V was pared by 0 bases and J by 3 bases, with 6 bases of the junction left unmatched. CDR1 SEHNR and CDR2 FQNEAQ come from the germline V gene (reference sequence). The CDR3 here is CASSLASGGLNYNEQFF. In DNA form, the CDR3 reads TGTGCCAGCAGCTTAGCTAGCGGGGGCCTGAACTACAATGAGCAGTTCTTC.

The chain recombines TRBV19 with TRBJ1-1, with D hard to call. Germline CDR1 is LNHDA and CDR2 is SQIVND (reference sequence). Trimming shortened V by 7 bases and J by 4 bases, and 13 bases separated the two germline ends. CDR3 length: 13 residues. The CDR3 DNA reads as TGTGCCAGTACGAGGAGGACGGGCACTGAAGCTTTCTTT. This gives the protein CASTRRTGTEAFF.

V and J are TRBV7-3 and TRBJ2-6, with D possibly matching TRBD2 (5 bases). CDR1 is SGHTA and CDR2 is FQGTGA in the germline V gene. The CDR3 sequence is 16 residues long. The ends were cut back, 4 bases at V and 2 bases at J, with 12 bases in the middle. DNA for the CDR3: TGTGCCAGCAGCTCATCGCCGGGGACTGGGGCCAACGTCCTGACTTTC. Amino acid sequence: CASSSSPGTGANVLTF.

The chain combines TRBV27 with TRBJ2-2, with 7 bases identical to TRBD1. V was clipped by 5 bases and J by 2 bases; unmatched bases: 5. Germline V gives CDR1 MNHEY, CDR2 SMNVEV (reference sequence). CDR3 length equals 15 residues. This CDR3 is CASSKWDSNTGELFF. The DNA of the CDR3 is TGTGCCAGCAGTAAATGGGACAGCAACACCGGGGAGCTGTTTTTT.

The J gene is TRBJ2-7, the V gene TRBV4-1, with 11 nucleotides matching TRBD2. CDR1 is MGHRA and CDR2 is YSYEKL in the germline V gene. V trimming: 0 bases; J trimming: 1 base; junction bases outside the gene matches: 2. CDR3 length: 16 amino acids. Here the CDR3 reads CASSQEGTSGSYEQYF. The CDR3 region has the DNA TGCGCCAGCAGCCAAGAAGGGACTAGCGGTTCCTACGAGCAGTACTTC.

The genes are TRBV9 and TRBJ1-1; tentative D call: TRBD1 (6 bases). Germline CDR1 SGDLS, CDR2 YYNGEE. The V end lost 0 bases, the J end lost 4 bases, and 10 bases lay between the germline ends. The CDR3 runs to 14 residues. The CDR3 loop is CASSVEQGGTEAFF. For the CDR3, the DNA is TGTGCCAGCAGCGTAGAACAGGGCGGCACTGAAGCTTTCTTT.

The V call is TRBV3-1 (or the pseudogene TRBV3-2), the J call TRBJ2-2; TRBD2 aligns across 10 bases. Trimming took 10 bases from V and 4 from J; bases not matched to a gene: 9. CDR1 LGHDT and CDR2 YNNKEL come from the germline V gene (reference sequence). The CDR3 length is 15 residues. The CDR3: CATALTSGITGELFF. CDR3 nucleotides: TGTGCCACCGCTCTTACTAGCGGGATCACCGGGGAGCTGTTTTTT.

V gene TRBV29-1 combines with J gene TRBJ1-2, with a tentative D call TRBD1 (6 bases). The CDR3 length is 14 residues. Germline CDR1 and CDR2: SQVTM and ANQGSEA. V gave up 3 bases and J gave up 4 bases, with 15 bases separating them. The CDR3 is CSVDPPTGSYGYTF. DNA of the CDR3: TGCAGCGTTGACCCTCCGACAGGTAGCTATGGCTACACCTTC.

J is TRBJ1-5 and V is TRBV28, with 7 bases identical to TRBD1. Germline assignment: CDR1 MDHEN and CDR2 SYDVKM. This CDR3 region has 16 residues. The J segment lost 2 bases and the V segment lost 5 bases, leaving 9 bases of the junction unmatched. CDR3 protein: CASSGLTTGGNQPQHF. CDR3 coding DNA: TGTGCCAGCAGTGGCTTAACCACAGGGGGCAATCAGCCCCAGCATTTT.

The chain uses TRBV4-3 and TRBJ1-6; D gene uncertain. V was shortened by 1 base and J by 5 bases, with 3 bases between the two germline ends. The germline V gene has CDR1 LGHNA and CDR2 YSLEER. The CDR3 is 13 amino acids. As DNA, the CDR3 is TGCGCCAGCAGCCAAGCCAATAATTCACCCCTCCACTTT. Its translation is CASSQANNSPLHF.

This chain joins TRBV27 and TRBJ1-2; a possible D gene is TRBD1 (5 bases). V was pared by 2 bases and J by 8 bases, with 12 bases between. The CDR3 consists of 13 residues. Germline lookup yields CDR1 MNHEY and CDR2 SMNVEV (reference sequence). The CDR3 reads CASSLIYGGGYTF. CDR3 nucleotides: TGTGCCAGCAGTTTAATCTACGGGGGGGGCTACACCTTC.

The chain combines TRBV25-1 with TRBJ1-4; D perhaps matches TRBD1 (5 bases). CDR1 and CDR2 (germline): MGHDK, SYGVNS. V was shortened by 10 bases and J by 9 bases, with 12 bases between the two germline ends. This CDR3 has 11 residues. CDR3 region: CATEGIKKLFF. CDR3 DNA: TGTGCCACGGAGGGGATCAAAAAACTGTTTTTT.